The clone carrying this T cell receptor (beta chain) appeared a few times. Its target is not known. The sample belongs to a study of T cell repertoires in cytomegalovirus infection. On the study more broadly: TCR beta signatures that were public indicated CMV infection and matching HLA type. Study-wide findings and caveats: Across the ex vivo response, the dominant clonotypes were HLA-C-restricted CMV-specific TCR beta clonotypes.

Germline V gene sequence: CDR1 SEHNR, CDR2 FQNEAQ (reference sequence). V trimming: 8 bases; J trimming: 1 base; junction bases outside the gene matches: 3. The CDR3 is 14 amino acids. TCRdb re-called the reads through MiXCR, storing one row per CDR3 protein. The table shows 200,000 to 300,000 distinct CDR3 sequences, with around 8.7% occurring only once. The chain has TRBV7-9 and TRBJ2-3; 10 bases map to TRBD2. The receptor's source is a human donor in good health (CMV status not recorded). Some clones in this sample may be carry-over from other donors' samples. What was sequenced was PBMCs. The CDR3 sequence: CASATSGGTDTQYF. The CDR3 DNA reads as TGTGCCAGCGCAACTAGCGGGGGCACAGATACGCAGTATTTT.